The clone carrying this T cell receptor beta chain was counted at least ten times. No antigen is known for it. CDR1 and CDR2 from the germline V gene are MNHNS and SASEGT. Trimming pared 6 bases from V and 0 bases from J, leaving 13 bases between. The CDR3 runs to 15 residues. This entry comes from a study of response to subunit inactivated influenza vaccine. TCRdb used MiXCR to reprocess the RT-PCR reads, holding one entry per CDR3 protein. The table has under 500,000 distinct CDR3 sequences, about a tenth seen once. Study-wide results and caveats: Seasonal influenza vaccination, on each occasion, was suggested by the authors to recruit few new T cells.

The V and J genes are TRBV6-1 and TRBJ2-3, with D unresolved. The clonotype originates from a man in his fifties who received an inactivated influenza vaccine. The sample was PBMCs from blood, taken roughly 6 weeks after vaccination. The CDR3 protein is CASSSGYSSTDTQYF. DNA of the CDR3: TGTGCCAGCAGCTCCGGATATTCGAGCACAGATACGCAGTATTTT.